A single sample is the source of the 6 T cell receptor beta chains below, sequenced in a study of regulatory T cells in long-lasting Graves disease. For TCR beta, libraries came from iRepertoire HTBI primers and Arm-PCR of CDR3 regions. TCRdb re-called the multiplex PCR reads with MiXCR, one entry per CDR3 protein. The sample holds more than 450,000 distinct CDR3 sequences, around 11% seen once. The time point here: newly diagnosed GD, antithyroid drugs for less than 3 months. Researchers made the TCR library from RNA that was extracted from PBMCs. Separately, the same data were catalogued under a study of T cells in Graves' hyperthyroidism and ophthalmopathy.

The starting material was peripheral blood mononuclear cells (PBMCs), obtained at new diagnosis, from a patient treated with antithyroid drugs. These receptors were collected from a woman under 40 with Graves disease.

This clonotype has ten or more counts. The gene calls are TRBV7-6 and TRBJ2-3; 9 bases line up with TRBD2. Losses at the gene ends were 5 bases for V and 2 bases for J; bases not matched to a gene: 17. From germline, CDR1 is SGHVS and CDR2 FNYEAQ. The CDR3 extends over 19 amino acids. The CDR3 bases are TGTGCCAGCAGCAAAGAAGGGTTTAGGATAGCGGGAGACACAGATACGCAGTATTTT. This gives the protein CASSKEGFRIAGDTDTQYF.

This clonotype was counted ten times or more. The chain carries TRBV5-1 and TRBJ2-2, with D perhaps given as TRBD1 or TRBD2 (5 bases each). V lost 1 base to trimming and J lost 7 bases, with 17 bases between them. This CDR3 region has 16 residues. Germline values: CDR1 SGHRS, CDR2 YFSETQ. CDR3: CASSLKSSRGVGELFF. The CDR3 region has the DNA TGCGCCAGCAGCTTGAAAAGCTCCAGAGGGGTCGGGGAGCTGTTTTTT.

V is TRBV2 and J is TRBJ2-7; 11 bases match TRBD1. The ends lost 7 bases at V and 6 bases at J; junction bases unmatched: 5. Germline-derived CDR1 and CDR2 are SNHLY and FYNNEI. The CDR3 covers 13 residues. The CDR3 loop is CASKGQGEGEQYF. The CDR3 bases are TGTGCCAGCAAGGGACAGGGGGAAGGCGAGCAGTACTTC.

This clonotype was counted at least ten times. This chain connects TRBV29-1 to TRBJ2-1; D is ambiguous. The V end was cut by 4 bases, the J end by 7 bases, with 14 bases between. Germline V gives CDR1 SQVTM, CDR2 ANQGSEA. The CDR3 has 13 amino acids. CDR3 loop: CSVVPIEWNEQFF. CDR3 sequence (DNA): TGCAGCGTTGTCCCGATCGAGTGGAATGAGCAGTTCTTC.

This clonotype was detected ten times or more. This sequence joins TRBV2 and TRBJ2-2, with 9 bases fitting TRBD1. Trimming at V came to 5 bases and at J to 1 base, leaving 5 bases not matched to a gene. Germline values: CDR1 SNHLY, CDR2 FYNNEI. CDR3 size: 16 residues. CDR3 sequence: CASSLQGARNTGELFF. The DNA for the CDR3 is TGTGCCAGCAGTCTACAGGGGGCGCGGAACACCGGGGAGCTGTTTTTT.

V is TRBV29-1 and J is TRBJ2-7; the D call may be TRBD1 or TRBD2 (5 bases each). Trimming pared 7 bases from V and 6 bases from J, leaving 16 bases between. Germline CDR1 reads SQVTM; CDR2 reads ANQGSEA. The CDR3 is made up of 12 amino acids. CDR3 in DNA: TGCAGCGCGAAAGCTGCTGGGGGCGAGCAGTACTTC. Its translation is CSAKAAGGEQYF.